This is a list of T cell receptor beta chains from one sample in a study of T cells in Graves' hyperthyroidism and ophthalmopathy. TCRdb re-called the multiplex PCR reads through MiXCR, storing one row per CDR3 protein. The sample includes a few hundred thousand distinct CDR3 sequences, 40% to 55% of them seen just once. Sequenced sample: peripheral blood or thyroid tissue (not recorded which). These receptors all come from an adult woman with Graves' disease, either hyperthyroidism or ophthalmopathy (not recorded which). The CDR3 runs from the conserved cysteine through the conserved F or W. Fields, in order: clone size, V gene, CDR3 protein. Some rows mark clone size as missing; the rest say once, few, many or name a class of expanded clone.

.,TRBV7-8,CASSTGTGGWEQYF
few,TRBV7-9,CASSPEAEYQETQYF
.,TRBV29-1,CSAPSTGQETQYF
.,TRBV14,CASSQIGGREQFF
.,TRBV5-5,CASSVGLKDQPQHF
many,TRBV11-2,CASSLGVTSTGELFF
.,TRBV4-1,CASSKQGATEAFF
many,TRBV7-9,CASSLNRWGERGYTF
.,TRBV10-3,CAISESTRAGGYYEQYF
many,TRBV11-1,CASSLLDTGELFF
.,TRBV25-1,CASMGSRKDYGYTF
.,TRBV7-3,CASSQRAGEQFF
many,TRBV2,CASSFSGQGGTTGELFF
many,TRBV6-2/TRBV6-3,CASGRAALDTEAFF
few,TRBV20-1,CSAESGYNQPQHF
.,TRBV15,CATSSWTESDYGYTF
.,TRBV14,CASSKISGRASPLHF
many,TRBV10-3,CAISGGPGAGWPQHF
.,TRBV11-2,CASRLGGNTIYF
few,TRBV10-3,CASSRGLAGTGELFF
.,TRBV10-3,CAIKEDINEQFF
.,TRBV29-1,CSAGQLSNTEAFF
few,TRBV2,CASKVENTEAFF
few,TRBV28,CASSRDSRKETQYF
once,TRBV20-1,CSASGGGPGETQYF
.,TRBV12-3/TRBV12-4,CASSDRVGREKLFF
.,TRBV7-8,CASSLETDTQYF
many,TRBV4-2,CASSQESGANQPQHF
.,TRBV20-1,CSAYTRALYGELFF
.,TRBV10-2,CASRGGRGIGSPLHF
many,TRBV19,CASSTSGGGNQPQHF
many,TRBV6-1,CASRTGAQGAQHF
.,TRBV10-3,CAISVDSSDTEAFF
.,TRBV11-2,CASSLRDGTNEGYTF
.,TRBV28,CASIRTEAFF
few,TRBV6-5,CASTPGQGSEAFF
.,TRBV29-1,CSVEPPGGEKLFF
.,TRBV20-1,CSARDPVNTEAFF
few,TRBV6-6,CASRSGTAGNTIYF
.,TRBV7-2,CASSPGHSNEKLLF
.,TRBV24-1,CATSDPQIAEAFF
many,TRBV29-1,CSVPGHYGYTF
.,TRBV7-3,CASSLNRDATIF
many,TRBV20-1,CSRAENTEAFF
many,TRBV7-3,CASSLISSRRVNTEAFF
.,TRBV10-3,CATHGGNQPQHF
once,TRBV7-9,CASSHRDPQTYEQYF